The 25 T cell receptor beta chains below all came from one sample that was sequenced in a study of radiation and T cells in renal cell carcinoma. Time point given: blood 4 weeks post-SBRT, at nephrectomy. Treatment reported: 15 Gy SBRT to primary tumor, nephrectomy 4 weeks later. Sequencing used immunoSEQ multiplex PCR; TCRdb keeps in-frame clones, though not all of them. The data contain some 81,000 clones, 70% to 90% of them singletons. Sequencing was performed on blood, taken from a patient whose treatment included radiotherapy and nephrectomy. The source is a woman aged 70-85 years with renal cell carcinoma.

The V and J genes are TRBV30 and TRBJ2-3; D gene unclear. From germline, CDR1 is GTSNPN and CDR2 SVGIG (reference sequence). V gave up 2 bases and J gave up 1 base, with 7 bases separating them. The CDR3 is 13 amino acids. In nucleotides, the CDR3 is TGTGCCTGGAGTACGACACGCACAGATACGCAGTATTTT. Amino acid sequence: CAWSTTRTDTQYF.

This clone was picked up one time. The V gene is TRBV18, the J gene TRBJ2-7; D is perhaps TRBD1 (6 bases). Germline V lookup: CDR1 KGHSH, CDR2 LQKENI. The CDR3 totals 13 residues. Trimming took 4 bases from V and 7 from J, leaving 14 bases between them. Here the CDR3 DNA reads TGTGCCAGCTCACGTGTAGGGGGTGGGGAGCAGTACTTC. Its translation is CASSRVGGGEQYF. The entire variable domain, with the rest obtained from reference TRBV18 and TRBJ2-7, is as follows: NAGVMQNPRHLVRRRGQEARLRCSPMKGHSHVYWYRQLPEEGLKFMVYLQKENIIDESGMPKERFSAEFPKEGPSILRIQQVVRGDSAAYFCASSRVGGGEQYFGPGTRLTVT.

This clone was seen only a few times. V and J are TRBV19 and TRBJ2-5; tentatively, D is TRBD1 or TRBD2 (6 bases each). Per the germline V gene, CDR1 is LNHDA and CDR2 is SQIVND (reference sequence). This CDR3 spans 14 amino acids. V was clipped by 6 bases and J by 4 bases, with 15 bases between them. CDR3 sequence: CASRTDWGAETQYF. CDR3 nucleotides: TGTGCCAGTAGGACTGACTGGGGGGCAGAGACCCAGTACTTC.

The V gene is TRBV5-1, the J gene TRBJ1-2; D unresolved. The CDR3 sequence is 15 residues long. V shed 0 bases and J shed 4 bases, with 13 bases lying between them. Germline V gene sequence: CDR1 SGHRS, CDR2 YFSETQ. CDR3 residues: CASSLDGSGPYGYTF. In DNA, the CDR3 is TGCGCCAGCAGCTTGGACGGCAGCGGGCCCTATGGCTACACCTTC.

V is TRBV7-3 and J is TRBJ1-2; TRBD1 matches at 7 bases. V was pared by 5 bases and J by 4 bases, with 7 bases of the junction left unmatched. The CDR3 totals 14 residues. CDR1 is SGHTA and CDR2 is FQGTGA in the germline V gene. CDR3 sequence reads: CASSTRGGGYGYTF. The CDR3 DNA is TGTGCCAGCAGCACCAGGGGGGGAGGCTATGGCTACACCTTC.

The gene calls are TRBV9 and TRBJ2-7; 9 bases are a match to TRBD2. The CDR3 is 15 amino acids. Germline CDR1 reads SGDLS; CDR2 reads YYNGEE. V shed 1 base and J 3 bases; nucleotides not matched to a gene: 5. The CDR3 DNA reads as TGTGCCAGCAGCGTAAGCGGGGGGCCCCTCTACGAGCAGTACTTC. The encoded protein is CASSVSGGPLYEQYF.

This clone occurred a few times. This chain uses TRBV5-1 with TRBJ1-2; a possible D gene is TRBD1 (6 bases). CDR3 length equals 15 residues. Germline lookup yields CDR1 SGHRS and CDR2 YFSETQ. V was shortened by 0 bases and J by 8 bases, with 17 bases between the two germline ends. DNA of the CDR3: TGCGCCAGCAGCTTGGCCGGGTGGGGGGCCGACGGCTACACCTTC. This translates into CASSLAGWGADGYTF.

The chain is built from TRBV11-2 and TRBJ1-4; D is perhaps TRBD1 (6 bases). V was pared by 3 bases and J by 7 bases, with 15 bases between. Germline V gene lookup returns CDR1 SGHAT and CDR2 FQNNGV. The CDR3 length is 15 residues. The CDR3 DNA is TGTGCCAGCAGCTTCCTCGGGGGCTGGTCTGAAAAACTGTTTTTT. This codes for CASSFLGGWSEKLFF.

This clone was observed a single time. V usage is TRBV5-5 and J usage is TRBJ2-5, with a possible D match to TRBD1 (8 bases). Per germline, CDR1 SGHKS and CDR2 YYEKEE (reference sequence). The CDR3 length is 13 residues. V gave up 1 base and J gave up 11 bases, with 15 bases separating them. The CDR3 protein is CASSLRQGREQYF. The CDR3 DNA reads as TGTGCCAGCAGCTTGCGACAGGGGAGGGAGCAGTACTTC.

CDR3 nucleotides: TGTGCCAGCAGCTGGGGCTTAAGGGGGGCGTACGAGCAGTACTTC. Translation: CASSWGLRGAYEQYF. The chain has TRBV7-2 and TRBJ2-7, with D perhaps TRBD1 or TRBD2 (6 bases each). This CDR3 has 15 amino acids. Germline CDR1 SGHTA, CDR2 FQGNSA. V was clipped by 4 bases and J by 4 bases, with 17 bases between them.

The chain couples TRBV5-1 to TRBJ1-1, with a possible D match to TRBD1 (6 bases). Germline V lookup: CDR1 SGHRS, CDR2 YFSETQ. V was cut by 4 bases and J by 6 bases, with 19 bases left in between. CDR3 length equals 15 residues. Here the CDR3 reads CASSGGQSLSAEAFF. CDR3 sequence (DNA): TGCGCCAGCAGCGGGGGACAATCATTATCCGCTGAAGCTTTCTTT.

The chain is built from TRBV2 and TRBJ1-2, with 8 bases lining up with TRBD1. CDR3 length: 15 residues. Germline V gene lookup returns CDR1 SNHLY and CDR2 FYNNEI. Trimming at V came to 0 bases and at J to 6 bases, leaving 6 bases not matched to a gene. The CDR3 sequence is CASSEATGQEDGYTF. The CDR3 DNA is TGTGCCAGCAGTGAAGCGACGGGACAGGAAGATGGCTACACCTTC.

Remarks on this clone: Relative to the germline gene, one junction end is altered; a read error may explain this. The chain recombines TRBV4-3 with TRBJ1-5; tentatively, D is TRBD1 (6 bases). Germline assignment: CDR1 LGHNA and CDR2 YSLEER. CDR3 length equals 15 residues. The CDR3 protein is CASSQEFGGKQPQHF. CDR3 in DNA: TGCGCCAGCAGCCAAGAATTTGGGGGCAAGCAGCCCCAGCATTTT.

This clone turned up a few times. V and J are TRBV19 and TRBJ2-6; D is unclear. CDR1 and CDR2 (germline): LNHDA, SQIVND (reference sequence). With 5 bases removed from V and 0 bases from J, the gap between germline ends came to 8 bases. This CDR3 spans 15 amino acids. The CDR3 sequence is CASSSVGSGANVLTF. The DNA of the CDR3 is TGTGCCAGTAGTTCCGTCGGCTCTGGGGCCAACGTCCTGACTTTC.

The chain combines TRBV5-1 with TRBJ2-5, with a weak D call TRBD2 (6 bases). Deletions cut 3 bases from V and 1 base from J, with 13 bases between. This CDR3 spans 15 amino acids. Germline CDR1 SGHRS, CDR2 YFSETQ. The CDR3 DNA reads TGCGCCAGCAGCTCCCAGGGCGGGGTCCAAGAGACCCAGTACTTC. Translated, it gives CASSSQGGVQETQYF. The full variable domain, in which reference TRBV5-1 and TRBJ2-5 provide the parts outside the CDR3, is KAGVTQTPRYLIKTRGQQVTLSCSPISGHRSVSWYQQTPGQGLQFLFEYFSETQRNKGNFPGRFSGRQFSNSRSEMNVSTLELGDSALYLCASSSQGGVQETQYFGPGTRLLVL.

CDR3 sequence: CASSVLGVTEAFF. The CDR3 DNA reads TGTGCCAGCAGCGTATTGGGGGTCACTGAAGCTTTCTTT. The chain couples TRBV9 to TRBJ1-1; perhaps TRBD1 as D (5 bases). The germline gives CDR1 SGDLS, CDR2 YYNGEE. V lost 1 base, J lost 4 bases, and 8 bases lay in between. The CDR3 contains 13 residues. Full variable domain (rest looked up from reference TRBV9 and TRBJ1-1): DSGVTQTPKHLITATGQRVTLRCSPRSGDLSVYWYQQSLDQGLQFLIQYYNGEERAKGNILERFSAQQFPDLHSELNLSSLELGDSALYFCASSVLGVTEAFFGQGTRLTVV.

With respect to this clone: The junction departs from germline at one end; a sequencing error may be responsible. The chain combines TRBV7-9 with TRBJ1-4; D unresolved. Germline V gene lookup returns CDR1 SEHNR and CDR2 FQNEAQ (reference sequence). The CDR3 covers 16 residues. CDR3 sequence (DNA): TGTGCCGGCAGCTTAAGTCGTGTGGATCTTAATGAAAAACTGTTTTTT. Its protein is CAGSLSRVDLNEKLFF.

CDR3 DNA: TGTGCCAGTATCGGCAGGGTGGATCAGCCCCAGCATTTT. It is translated as CASIGRVDQPQHF. The chain recombines TRBV19 with TRBJ1-5; D is possibly TRBD1 (5 bases). This CDR3 has 13 residues. V was trimmed by 7 bases and J by 5 bases, leaving 12 bases between them. Germline lookup yields CDR1 LNHDA and CDR2 SQIVND (reference sequence).

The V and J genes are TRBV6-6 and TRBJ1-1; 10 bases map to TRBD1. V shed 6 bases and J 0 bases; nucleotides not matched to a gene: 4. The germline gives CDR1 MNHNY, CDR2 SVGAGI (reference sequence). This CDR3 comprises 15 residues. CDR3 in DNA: TGTGCCAGCAGGGGGACAGGGGCCATGAACACTGAAGCTTTCTTT. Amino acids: CASRGTGAMNTEAFF.

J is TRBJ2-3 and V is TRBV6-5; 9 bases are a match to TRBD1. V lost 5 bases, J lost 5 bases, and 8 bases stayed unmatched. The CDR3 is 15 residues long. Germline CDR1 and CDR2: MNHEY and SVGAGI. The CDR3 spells CASSTLTGGLDTQYF. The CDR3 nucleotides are TGTGCCAGCAGTACTCTTACAGGGGGCCTAGATACGCAGTATTTT.

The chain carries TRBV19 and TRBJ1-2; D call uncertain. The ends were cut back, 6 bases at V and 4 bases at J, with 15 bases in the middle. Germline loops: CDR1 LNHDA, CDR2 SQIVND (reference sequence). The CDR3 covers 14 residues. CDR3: CASRADSSTYGYTF. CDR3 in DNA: TGTGCCAGTAGGGCCGACTCCTCCACCTATGGCTACACCTTC.

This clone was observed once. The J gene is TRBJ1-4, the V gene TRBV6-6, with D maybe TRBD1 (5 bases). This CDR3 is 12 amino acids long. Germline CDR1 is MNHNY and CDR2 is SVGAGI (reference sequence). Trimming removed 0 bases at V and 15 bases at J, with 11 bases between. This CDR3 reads CASSYSGTEMFF. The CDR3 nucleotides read TGTGCCAGCAGTTACTCGGGGACGGAGATGTTTTTT.

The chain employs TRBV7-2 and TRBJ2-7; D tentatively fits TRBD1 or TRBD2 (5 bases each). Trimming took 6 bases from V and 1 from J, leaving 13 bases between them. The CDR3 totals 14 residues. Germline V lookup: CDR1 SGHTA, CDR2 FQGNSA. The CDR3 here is CASRVREGSYEQYF. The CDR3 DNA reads TGTGCCAGCAGAGTCCGTGAGGGGTCCTACGAGCAGTACTTC.

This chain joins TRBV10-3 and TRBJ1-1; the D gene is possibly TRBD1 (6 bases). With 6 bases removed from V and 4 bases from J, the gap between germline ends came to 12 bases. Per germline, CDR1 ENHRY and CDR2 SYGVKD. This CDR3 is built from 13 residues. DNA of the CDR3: TGTGCCATCAGACAGGGATTGGGCACTGAAGCTTTCTTT. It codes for CAIRQGLGTEAFF.

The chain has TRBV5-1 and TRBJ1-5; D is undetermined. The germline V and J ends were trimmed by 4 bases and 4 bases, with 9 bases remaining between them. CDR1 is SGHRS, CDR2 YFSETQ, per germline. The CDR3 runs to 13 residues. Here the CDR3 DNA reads TGCGCCAGCAGCCTAGCGGTTAATCAGCCCCAGCATTTT. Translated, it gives CASSLAVNQPQHF.